Below are 30 T cell receptor beta chains sequenced from a single sample in a study of blood T cell repertoires in COVID-19. Profiling relied on immunoSEQ multiplex PCR, and the TCRdb table lists in-frame clones only, not all of them. This table holds approximately 13,000 clones, around 83% found once. The sequencing sample was made of peripheral blood. All receptors derive from a man aged 45-60 years with active COVID-19.

This clone was counted a single time. The V and J genes are TRBV27 and TRBJ2-7; D is perhaps TRBD2 (5 bases). Trimming took 2 bases from V and 3 from J, leaving 14 bases between them. CDR1 is MNHEY and CDR2 is SMNVEV in the germline V gene (reference sequence). This CDR3 spans 15 amino acids. CDR3 residues: CASSLLPDSGYEQYF. The CDR3 DNA sequence: TGTGCCAGCAGTTTACTGCCGGACTCCGGCTACGAGCAGTACTTC.

The chain is built from TRBV19 and TRBJ2-7, with TRBD1 identical over 10 bases. V was pared by 7 bases and J by 4 bases, with 7 bases of the junction left unmatched. Germline V gene sequence: CDR1 LNHDA, CDR2 SQIVND (reference sequence). The CDR3 covers 14 residues. CDR3 nucleotide sequence: TGTGCCAGTAAAACCGGGACAGGGGCTTACGAGCAGTACTTC. This codes for CASKTGTGAYEQYF.

J is TRBJ2-5 and V is TRBV4-1; perhaps TRBD1 as D (5 bases). The CDR3 extends over 13 amino acids. V was trimmed by 4 bases and J by 5 bases, leaving 11 bases between them. The germline V gene has CDR1 MGHRA and CDR2 YSYEKL. The CDR3 sequence: CASSRWQGETQYF. The CDR3 bases are TGCGCCAGCAGCCGGTGGCAGGGTGAGACCCAGTACTTC.

CDR3 amino acids: CASSEGTSGITDTQYF. CDR3 nucleotides: TGTGCCAGTAGTGAGGGGACTAGCGGGATCACAGATACGCAGTATTTT. The chain employs TRBV19 and TRBJ2-3; 13 bases fit TRBD2. The V segment lost 5 bases and the J segment 2 bases; nucleotides outside the gene matches: 4. CDR1 LNHDA and CDR2 SQIVND come from the germline V gene (reference sequence). There are 16 residues in the CDR3.

V is TRBV2 and J is TRBJ2-2; no reliable D call. Trimming took 0 bases from V and 6 from J, leaving 8 bases between them. In germline, CDR1 is SNHLY, CDR2 FYNNEI. The CDR3 runs to 14 residues. DNA of the CDR3: TGTGCCAGCAGTGAAGCCCTATTTTCCGGGGAGCTGTTTTTT. The encoded protein is CASSEALFSGELFF.

The chain carries TRBV5-6 and TRBJ1-1; D might be TRBD1 (6 bases). The CDR3 is 13 residues long. Trimming took 4 bases from V and 8 from J, leaving 15 bases between them. CDR1 SGHDT and CDR2 YYEEEE come from the germline V gene. The CDR3 DNA reads as TGTGCCAGCAGCGGGGACAACCGCCTCGAAGCTTTCTTT. This codes for CASSGDNRLEAFF.

In this sample, this clone turned up a few times. The rearrangement uses TRBV28 and TRBJ2-1, with D maybe TRBD1 (6 bases). In germline, CDR1 is MDHEN, CDR2 SYDVKM. The CDR3 contains 14 residues. The V end was cut by 2 bases, the J end by 1 base, with 6 bases between. The CDR3 bases are TGTGCCAGCAGTTTAACAGGGTCCTACAATGAGCAGTTCTTC. Translation gives CASSLTGSYNEQFF.

The rearrangement joins TRBV19 to TRBJ2-7; 8 nucleotides align to TRBD2. J gave up 4 bases and V 4 bases, and 6 bases lay outside the gene matches. The CDR3 loop spans 14 amino acids. The germline V gene encodes CDR1 LNHDA and CDR2 SQIVND (reference sequence). This chain's CDR3 is CASSTSGSGYEQYF. The CDR3, as DNA: TGTGCCAGTAGTACCAGCGGGAGTGGGTACGAGCAGTACTTC.

The chain combines TRBV27 with TRBJ2-1; D might be TRBD1 (6 bases). CDR1 MNHEY and CDR2 SMNVEV come from the germline V gene (reference sequence). This CDR3 is 15 amino acids long. V was trimmed by 6 bases and J by 0 bases, leaving 12 bases between them. The CDR3 here is CASSLDRISYNEQFF. In DNA form, the CDR3 reads TGTGCCAGCAGCCTCGACAGGATCTCCTACAATGAGCAGTTCTTC.

V gene TRBV27 combines with J gene TRBJ2-3; 12 bases map to TRBD2. The V segment lost 5 bases and the J segment 6 bases; nucleotides outside the gene matches: 9. This CDR3 has 16 residues. Germline values: CDR1 MNHEY, CDR2 SMNVEV (reference sequence). CDR3 DNA: TGTGCCAGCAGTGTGACTAGCGGGAGACCGGCGGATACGCAGTATTTT. Residues: CASSVTSGRPADTQYF.

This clone has just a few counts. The chain combines TRBV10-3 with TRBJ1-4, with a tentative D call TRBD1 (5 bases). Trimming removed 0 bases at V and 6 bases at J, with 17 bases between. Per germline, CDR1 ENHRY and CDR2 SYGVKD. The CDR3 loop spans 17 amino acids. The CDR3 DNA follows: TGTGCCATCAGTGAGTCGATACCAGGGAGGGGTGATGAAAAACTGTTTTTT. Translation gives CAISESIPGRGDEKLFF.

CDR3 DNA sequence: TGTGCCAGCAGCTTGAGGGCGGGAGTCTCCTACGAGCAGTACTTC. This translates into CASSLRAGVSYEQYF. This sequence joins TRBV5-8 and TRBJ2-7; 7 nucleotides agree with TRBD2. The CDR3 sequence is 15 residues long. Germline-derived CDR1 and CDR2 are SGHTS and YDEGEE. With V trimmed by 1 base and J by 0 bases, 4 bases remained unmatched.

The rearrangement uses TRBV7-8 and TRBJ2-7, with D hard to call. The CDR3 loop spans 13 amino acids. Trimming left V 2 bases short and J 3 bases short, with 8 bases between. Germline-derived CDR1 and CDR2 are SGHVS and FQNEAQ. In nucleotides, the CDR3 is TGTGCCAGCAGCTTAACCCCAGGCTACGAGCAGTACTTC. Translation gives CASSLTPGYEQYF.

CDR3 nucleotides: TGTGCCATCCAGTTTCGGGGACAGGGGGCGCGTTTAGAGACCCAGTACTTC. Translation: CAIQFRGQGARLETQYF. The chain recombines TRBV10-3 with TRBJ2-5; 12 bases match TRBD1. V was clipped by 8 bases and J by 4 bases; unmatched bases: 14. The CDR3 is 17 amino acids. The germline V gene has CDR1 ENHRY and CDR2 SYGVKD.

The CDR3 here is CASSYNRDREINRGYTF. The CDR3 DNA sequence: TGTGCCAGCAGCTACAACCGGGACAGGGAAATCAATAGGGGCTACACCTTC. The rearrangement joins TRBV21-1 to TRBJ1-2; the D call in the table, TRBD1, was not verified against the DNA. TRBV21-1 is described as a pseudogene. The CDR3 is made up of 17 amino acids.

This sequence joins TRBV6-4 and TRBJ2-1, with 13 positions matching TRBD2. Germline values: CDR1 MRHNA, CDR2 SNTAGT. The trim removed 2 bases at V and 7 bases at J, leaving 2 bases unmatched. This CDR3 contains 15 residues. CDR3 bases: TGTGCCAGCAGTGACGGACTAGCGGGAGCAAATGAGCAGTTCTTC. Translation gives CASSDGLAGANEQFF.

In nucleotides, the CDR3 is TGTGCCACCAGCAGAGCGGGACTAGAATCCGGGGAGCTGTTTTTT. Amino acid sequence: CATSRAGLESGELFF. V usage is TRBV15 and J usage is TRBJ2-2, with TRBD2 matching 8 bases. The V segment lost 1 base and the J segment 6 bases; nucleotides outside the gene matches: 4. Germline lookup yields CDR1 LNHNV and CDR2 YYDKDF (reference sequence). The CDR3 runs 15 residues.

The J gene is TRBJ2-5, the V gene TRBV7-9; tentatively, D is TRBD1 (7 bases). This CDR3 comprises 18 residues. The V end was cut by 2 bases, the J end by 2 bases, with 21 bases between. From germline, CDR1 is SEHNR and CDR2 FQNEAQ (reference sequence). In DNA form, the CDR3 reads TGTGCCAGCAGCTTAAGGCACGGAGGGGGCGGATGGCAAGAGACCCAGTACTTC. Translation: CASSLRHGGGGWQETQYF.

V usage is TRBV4-1 and J usage is TRBJ1-2; D is possibly TRBD1 (6 bases). CDR3 length: 15 amino acids. V was cut by 3 bases and J by 4 bases, with 15 bases left in between. Germline CDR1 is MGHRA and CDR2 is YSYEKL. The CDR3 sequence: CASSQEPGQPYGYTF. DNA for the CDR3: TGCGCCAGCAGCCAGGAACCGGGACAACCCTATGGCTACACCTTC.

The chain has TRBV27 and TRBJ2-1; 7 nucleotides align to TRBD2. The CDR3 is 12 residues long. CDR1 and CDR2 from the germline V gene are MNHEY and SMNVEV (reference sequence). V dropped 10 bases and J dropped 10; count of bases not matched to a gene: 10. The CDR3 loop is CATRASGIEQFF. The CDR3 DNA sequence: TGTGCCACCCGGGCTAGCGGAATAGAGCAGTTCTTC.

This clone was found a few times. V usage is TRBV19 and J usage is TRBJ2-7; 7 bases agree with TRBD2. V was clipped by 6 bases and J by 2 bases; unmatched bases: 7. The CDR3 has 14 amino acids. The germline V gene encodes CDR1 LNHDA and CDR2 SQIVND (reference sequence). CDR3 sequence (DNA): TGTGCCAGTAGCTTCCTAGCGGAGGCCTACGAGCAGTACTTC. Its protein is CASSFLAEAYEQYF.

The chain is built from TRBV28 and TRBJ1-1; weak D call: TRBD1 (5 bases). The germline V gene encodes CDR1 MDHEN and CDR2 SYDVKM. V lost 5 bases and J 4 bases, leaving 14 bases between the germline ends. The CDR3 is made up of 14 amino acids. CDR3 region: CASSPPGGGTEAFF. The CDR3 nucleotides are TGTGCCAGCAGTCCCCCGGGGGGGGGCACTGAAGCTTTCTTT.

J is TRBJ2-1 and V is TRBV29-1; D possibly corresponds to TRBD2 (6 bases). The germline V gene encodes CDR1 SQVTM and CDR2 ANQGSEA. CDR3 length: 12 residues. With 5 bases removed from V and 5 bases from J, the gap between germline ends came to 10 bases. The CDR3 loop reads CSVLRGNNEQFF. The CDR3 DNA reads TGCAGCGTTCTCCGGGGGAACAATGAGCAGTTCTTC.

The rearrangement links TRBV28 to TRBJ1-1; 7 bases fit TRBD1. CDR1 MDHEN and CDR2 SYDVKM come from the germline V gene. The J segment lost 9 bases and the V segment lost 6 bases, leaving 7 bases of the junction unmatched. The CDR3 loop spans 12 amino acids. The CDR3 coding sequence is TGTGCCAGCAGCCAGGACAGGAGAAAAGCTTTCTTT. Its protein product is CASSQDRRKAFF.

This clone was observed once. The chain has TRBV7-9 and TRBJ2-2, with TRBD1 identical over 11 bases. The CDR3 is 18 amino acids. Per the germline V gene, CDR1 is SEHNR and CDR2 is FQNEAQ (reference sequence). V lost 5 bases, J lost 4 bases, and 12 bases stayed unmatched. The CDR3 DNA reads TGTGCCAGCAGCCCTGTACGAGGTGGACAGGGGGCCACCGGGGAGCTGTTTTTT. Encoded protein: CASSPVRGGQGATGELFF.

The genes are TRBV21-1 and TRBJ1-1; the table's D call, TRBD1, has no DNA check behind it. TRBV21-1 is deemed a pseudogene. The CDR3 has 16 residues. The chain's CDR3 is CASIGSGGSIYTEAFF. CDR3 DNA: TGTGCCAGCATCGGATCAGGGGGTTCCATCTACACTGAAGCTTTCTTT.

The CDR3 is CASSRAQGNYGYTF. In DNA, the CDR3 is TGTGCCAGCAGCCGAGCACAGGGGAACTATGGCTACACCTTC. This chain links TRBV14 with TRBJ1-2, with 7 nucleotides matching TRBD1. The V gene end was trimmed by 4 bases and the J gene end by 2 bases; junction bases not matched to a gene: 4. The CDR3 is 14 amino acids. Per germline, CDR1 SGHDN and CDR2 FVKESK.

The rearrangement joins TRBV19 to TRBJ2-1; D possibly corresponds to TRBD2 (5 bases). Germline V gene sequence: CDR1 LNHDA, CDR2 SQIVND (reference sequence). The length of the CDR3 is 16 residues. V lost 7 bases and J lost 2, with 18 bases in between. In DNA, the CDR3 is TGTGCCAGTACCCAACAAGGCGGGTCCCCCTACAATGAGCAGTTCTTC. Protein product: CASTQQGGSPYNEQFF.

The gene calls are TRBV2 and TRBJ2-2; D perhaps matches TRBD2 (6 bases). This CDR3 has 14 residues. Trimming took off 6 bases at V and 5 bases at J, with 13 bases between the two ends. The germline V gene has CDR1 SNHLY and CDR2 FYNNEI. The DNA of the CDR3 is TGTGCCAGCAGGCCGACTAGTCTAACCGGGGAGCTGTTTTTT. It is translated as CASRPTSLTGELFF.

The J gene is TRBJ1-1, the V gene TRBV4-1; 7 bases agree with TRBD1. The J segment lost 3 bases and the V segment lost 4 bases, leaving 5 bases of the junction unmatched. Per germline, CDR1 MGHRA and CDR2 YSYEKL. CDR3 length: 14 residues. DNA of the CDR3: TGCGCCAGCAGCCTGAGACAGGGCGACACTGAAGCTTTCTTT. Protein: CASSLRQGDTEAFF.